Listed below are T cell receptor beta chains from one sample, sequenced in a study of CD8 T cells in Susac syndrome. Each CDR3 protein is one row after TCRdb ran MiXCR on the immunoSEQ multiplex PCR reads. The data hold over 150,000 distinct CDR3 sequences, with about 95% observed a single time. Input material: CD4+ T cells from PBMCs. All receptors come from a human donor with multiple sclerosis. Both conserved end residues are part of each CDR3. Each record gives: D gene, J gene, clone size, V gene, CDR3 protein, CDR3 DNA. A D gene is named only where the DNA matches it firmly. Rows give clone size only sometimes, using once, few, many, or a class for an expanded clone.

d_gene: -
j_gene: TRBJ2-1
abundance: -
v_gene: TRBV24-1
CDR3aa: CATSDSPPVRGNEQFF
CDR3nt: TGTGCCACCAGTGACTCCCCGCCGGTCCGAGGTAATGAGCAGTTCTTC

d_gene: TRBD1
j_gene: TRBJ2-2
abundance: once
v_gene: TRBV19
CDR3aa: CATHFRGQLTGELFF
CDR3nt: TGTGCCACCCACTTCAGGGGACAGCTAACCGGGGAGCTGTTTTTT

d_gene: TRBD1
j_gene: TRBJ1-1
abundance: -
v_gene: TRBV12-3/TRBV12-4
CDR3aa: CASDGQGRGWDTEAFF
CDR3nt: TGTGCCAGCGACGGACAGGGAAGGGGGTGGGACACTGAAGCTTTCTTT

d_gene: TRBD1
j_gene: TRBJ1-5
abundance: once
v_gene: TRBV12-3/TRBV12-4
CDR3aa: CASSPRQGFSNQPQHF
CDR3nt: TGTGCCAGCAGCCCTAGACAGGGGTTTAGCAATCAGCCCCAGCATTTT

d_gene: -
j_gene: TRBJ1-2
abundance: -
v_gene: TRBV24-1
CDR3aa: CATSDPGGGYTF
CDR3nt: TGTGCCACCAGTGATCCCGGTGGTGGCTACACCTTC

d_gene: -
j_gene: TRBJ1-4
abundance: -
v_gene: TRBV4-1
CDR3aa: CASSQERAGPKAKLFF
CDR3nt: TGCGCCAGCAGCCAAGAGAGGGCAGGTCCCAAAGCAAAACTGTTTTTT

d_gene: -
j_gene: TRBJ2-5
abundance: once
v_gene: TRBV14
CDR3aa: CASSQAYYQETQYF
CDR3nt: TGTGCCAGCAGCCAAGCCTACTACCAAGAGACCCAGTACTTC

d_gene: TRBD1
j_gene: TRBJ2-5
abundance: -
v_gene: TRBV2
CDR3aa: CASLQGNRETQYF
CDR3nt: TGTGCCAGCTTACAGGGGAATCGAGAGACCCAGTACTTC

d_gene: -
j_gene: TRBJ2-1
abundance: -
v_gene: TRBV5-1
CDR3aa: CASSFHFGIIAGEQFF
CDR3nt: TGCGCCAGCAGCTTTCACTTCGGGATCATCGCTGGTGAGCAGTTCTTC

d_gene: -
j_gene: TRBJ2-1
abundance: -
v_gene: TRBV5-4
CDR3aa: CASSPRRTAELYNEQFF
CDR3nt: TGTGCCAGCAGCCCCCGAAGGACAGCCGAACTTTACAATGAGCAGTTCTTC

d_gene: -
j_gene: TRBJ1-2
abundance: once
v_gene: TRBV3-1
CDR3aa: CASSERRVGYGYTF
CDR3nt: TGTGCCAGCAGCGAACGCAGGGTCGGCTATGGCTACACCTTC

d_gene: -
j_gene: TRBJ2-1
abundance: few
v_gene: TRBV12-3/TRBV12-4
CDR3aa: CASSFRNEQFF
CDR3nt: TGTGCCAGCAGTTTTCGGAATGAGCAGTTCTTC

d_gene: TRBD2
j_gene: TRBJ2-5
abundance: once
v_gene: TRBV29-1
CDR3aa: CSVEIPSGRVGKTQYF
CDR3nt: TGCAGCGTTGAAATACCTAGCGGGAGGGTTGGAAAGACCCAGTACTTC

d_gene: TRBD1
j_gene: TRBJ2-7
abundance: -
v_gene: TRBV4-1
CDR3aa: CASSQLPGQNFYYEQYF
CDR3nt: TGCGCCAGCAGCCAACTACCGGGACAGAACTTCTACTACGAGCAGTACTTC

d_gene: -
j_gene: TRBJ2-3
abundance: once
v_gene: TRBV14
CDR3aa: CASSQDGGTSTDTQYF
CDR3nt: TGTGCCAGCAGCCAAGATGGGGGAACTAGCACAGATACGCAGTATTTT

d_gene: TRBD2
j_gene: TRBJ2-7
abundance: -
v_gene: TRBV20-1
CDR3aa: CSAARLAGVYEQYF
CDR3nt: TGCAGTGCTGCTCGACTAGCGGGGGTCTACGAGCAGTACTTC

d_gene: -
j_gene: TRBJ1-2
abundance: -
v_gene: TRBV29-1
CDR3aa: CSVEGRVDGYTF
CDR3nt: TGCAGCGTTGAAGGCAGGGTAGATGGCTACACCTTC

d_gene: -
j_gene: TRBJ2-3
abundance: -
v_gene: TRBV20-1
CDR3aa: CSASPAQHTQYF
CDR3nt: TGCAGTGCTAGTCCAGCCCAGCATACGCAGTATTTT

d_gene: -
j_gene: TRBJ2-3
abundance: once
v_gene: TRBV11-2
CDR3aa: CASSMTPPDTQYF
CDR3nt: TGTGCCAGCAGCATGACACCGCCAGATACGCAGTATTTT

d_gene: -
j_gene: TRBJ1-2
abundance: -
v_gene: TRBV19
CDR3aa: CASSVFNYGYTF
CDR3nt: TGTGCCAGTAGTGTCTTTAACTATGGCTACACCTTC

d_gene: TRBD2
j_gene: TRBJ2-1
abundance: once
v_gene: TRBV27
CDR3aa: CASSYYGVAGRGEQFF
CDR3nt: TGTGCCAGCAGTTACTACGGTGTAGCGGGAAGAGGTGAGCAGTTCTTC

d_gene: -
j_gene: TRBJ1-2
abundance: -
v_gene: TRBV25-1
CDR3aa: CASSSRGGYYGYTF
CDR3nt: TGTGCCAGCAGTTCTCGGGGCGGCTACTATGGCTACACCTTC

d_gene: -
j_gene: TRBJ1-2
abundance: -
v_gene: TRBV27
CDR3aa: CASSFGILGYGYTF
CDR3nt: TGTGCCAGCAGTTTTGGGATCCTCGGCTATGGCTACACCTTC

d_gene: -
j_gene: TRBJ2-5
abundance: -
v_gene: TRBV5-4
CDR3aa: CASSLASQGGETQYF
CDR3nt: TGTGCCAGCAGCTTGGCGAGCCAGGGGGGGGAGACCCAGTACTTC

d_gene: -
j_gene: TRBJ2-7
abundance: -
v_gene: TRBV12-3/TRBV12-4
CDR3aa: CASRRSSYEQYF
CDR3nt: TGTGCCAGCCGCCGGAGCTCGTACGAGCAGTACTTC

d_gene: -
j_gene: TRBJ1-3
abundance: -
v_gene: TRBV20-1
CDR3aa: CSAGEGVRNTIYF
CDR3nt: TGCAGTGCTGGTGAGGGGGTGAGGAACACCATATATTTT

d_gene: -
j_gene: TRBJ2-1
abundance: -
v_gene: TRBV29-1
CDR3aa: CSGLRGNEQFF
CDR3nt: TGCAGCGGCCTGCGAGGCAATGAGCAGTTCTTC

d_gene: -
j_gene: TRBJ1-6
abundance: -
v_gene: TRBV13
CDR3aa: CASSRGVFNSPLHF
CDR3nt: TGTGCCAGCAGCCGGGGGGTTTTTAATTCACCCCTCCACTTT

d_gene: -
j_gene: TRBJ2-5
abundance: -
v_gene: TRBV3-1
CDR3aa: CASSQVPAAETQYF
CDR3nt: TGTGCCAGCAGCCAAGTCCCAGCGGCAGAGACCCAGTACTTC

d_gene: TRBD2
j_gene: TRBJ2-2
abundance: -
v_gene: TRBV5-6
CDR3aa: CASSLYSGGYTGELFF
CDR3nt: TGTGCCAGCAGCTTGTACAGCGGGGGATACACCGGGGAGCTGTTTTTT

d_gene: -
j_gene: TRBJ2-5
abundance: -
v_gene: TRBV4-1
CDR3aa: CASSQYEREETQYF
CDR3nt: TGCGCCAGCAGCCAATACGAACGCGAGGAGACCCAGTACTTC